A selection of T cell receptor beta chains follows, all from one sample in a study of immune cell composition in non-small cell lung cancer. Only in-frame clones appear in the TCRdb table, and some are missing; sequencing was by immunoSEQ multiplex PCR. The table lists 11,000 to 15,000 clones, roughly 73% of them singletons, with around an eighth in the top ten. Source material: lung tumor tissue. These receptors originate from a human donor with non-small cell lung cancer. CDR3s include the opening cysteine and the closing phenylalanine or tryptophan. Fields, in order: V gene, CDR3 length, J gene, CDR3 protein.

>TRBV4-2|16|TRBJ2-1
CASSQDQGSSYNEQFF
>TRBV7-9|15|TRBJ2-2
CASSLWQGGTGELFF
>TRBV30|11|TRBJ2-5
CAWSVVETQYF
>TRBV7-9|13|TRBJ2-1
CASSLTGLNEQFF
>TRBV5-5|15|TRBJ2-7
CASSLGLAETYEQYF
>TRBV4-1|17|TRBJ1-6
CASSQTTGVSYNSPLHF
>TRBV5-4|18|TRBJ2-3
CASSLAGGAGASTDTQYF
>TRBV4-1|15|TRBJ1-2
CASSQDPGTNYGYTF
>TRBV7-6|17|TRBJ2-2
CASSLSSRTARTGELFF
>TRBV4-3|16|TRBJ2-4
CASSLRAAGDKNIQYF
>TRBV28|17|TRBJ2-3
CASSHRAGEAGTDTQYF
>TRBV7-2|13|TRBJ2-2
CASSSDSHGELFF
>TRBV5-1|18|TRBJ2-5
CASSLDPSGSTEGGSQYF
>TRBV5-1|16|TRBJ2-2
CASSPRGIGNTGELFF
>TRBV12-2|14|TRBJ1-1
CASRLDGGHTEAFF
>TRBV18|12|TRBJ2-2
CASSTDTGELFF
>TRBV11-2|15|TRBJ2-4
CASSFAGQGLNIQYF
>TRBV6-1|14|TRBJ2-1
CAGSGQGISNEQFF
>TRBV9|16|TRBJ2-3
CASSVLGTGNTDTQYF
>TRBV4-1|16|TRBJ2-3
CASSREQGTRGHTQYF
>TRBV7-7|15|TRBJ2-7
CASSLGPGAPYEQYF
>TRBV19|13|TRBJ2-7
CASSITSGYEQYF
>TRBV7-3|16|TRBJ2-3
CASSPSLAASTDTQYF
>TRBV6-4|15|TRBJ1-1
CASSSGTGGETEAFF
>TRBV7-2|13|TRBJ2-7
CASSLDRNYEQYF
>TRBV11-2|15|TRBJ2-7
CASSEETVASYEQYF
>TRBV29-1|13|TRBJ2-5
CSDLRGGGETQYF
>TRBV2|14|TRBJ1-2
CASTANTKGHGYTF
>TRBV7-2|15|TRBJ2-3
CASSTRLAGVDTQYF
>TRBV29-1|14|NA
CSASQGGGRETQYF
>TRBV4-1|15|TRBJ2-7
CASSQGQGEFDEQYF
>TRBV5-5|16|TRBJ1-2
CASSPGQPFEAYGYTF
>TRBV18|16|TRBJ1-1
CASSPLQIREGTEAFF
>TRBV19|16|TRBJ1-3
CASSIFGFGAGNTIYF
>TRBV19|13|TRBJ2-7
CASKSRYSYEQYF
>TRBV5-6|12|TRBJ1-2
CASSLRQVGYTF
>TRBV9|15|TRBJ2-3
CASSVAPRDTDTQYF
>TRBV30|13|TRBJ2-5
CAWSKEVKETQYF
>TRBV2|14|TRBJ2-2
CASKGTGGTGELFF
>TRBV7-8|15|TRBJ2-2
CASSLEVRGTGELFF
>TRBV5-6|16|TRBJ1-2
CASSLAGGFSNYGYTF
>TRBV7-2|14|TRBJ2-2
CASSLGLGGGELFF
>TRBV6-5|16|TRBJ1-2
CASSYSWGENPLGYTF
>TRBV7-9|14|TRBJ1-1
CASSLTGEVTEAFF
>TRBV19|15|TRBJ1-5
CASSIDLGGARPQHF
>TRBV18|14|TRBJ2-5
CASSPPGQQETQYF
>TRBV7-2|14|TRBJ1-1
CASSLGGNWGEAFF
>TRBV25-1|13|TRBJ1-1
CASSDFLHTEAFF
>TRBV6-1|14|TRBJ1-5
CASSEALRGEAPHF
>TRBV5-1|13|TRBJ2-2
CASSVRATGELFF
>TRBV19|14|TRBJ2-5
CASSISGGEETQYF